Listed here is a single T cell receptor (beta chain). Collection of blood occurred at baseline, at cycle 4 day 1, and at cycle 7 day 1. Data came from immunoSEQ multiplex PCR; TCRdb stores just in-frame clones and leaves some out. The sample records approximately 35,000 clones, less than 90% being singletons. V lost 6 bases, J lost 4 bases, and 15 bases lay in between. The germline CDR1 and CDR2 sequences are SGHVS and FNYEAQ. This CDR3 contains 15 residues. This specimen comes from a study of OX40 agonist ivuxolimab in advanced cancers. Looking at the study overall: As their treatment, patients were administered ivuxolimab, an agonistic anti-OX40 (CD134) antibody. 40% to 50% of patients had received prior checkpoint inhibitor therapy. Hepatocellular carcinoma, melanoma, renal cell or head and neck cancer affected the dose-escalation patients.

The receptor was derived from an adult with an advanced solid tumor such as melanoma, head and neck, liver or kidney cancer. Sequenced here: CD4+ or CD8+ T cells sorted from blood, sampled in a trial of the OX40 agonist ivuxolimab. The chain joins TRBV7-6 to TRBJ2-2; no clear D. DNA for the CDR3: TGTGCCAGCAGTTCGGACCTGGGCAGCACCGGGGAGCTGTTTTTT. It is translated as CASSSDLGSTGELFF.